The 3 T cell receptor beta chains given below trace back to one sample, sequenced in a study of human T cells and chemical hapten exposure. Noted time point: pre-sensitization, week 0. Indicated treatment: therapeutic diphenylcyclopropenone sensitization with weekly scalp DPC. TCRdb used MiXCR to reprocess the RACE reads, holding one entry per CDR3 protein. The sample carries 300,000 to 450,000 distinct CDR3 sequences, around 5% recorded once. Source: whole blood, taken in connection with sensitization to the hapten diphenylcyclopropenone (DPC). All receptors derive from a woman in her late teens or twenties with alopecia areata. Some clones in this sample may be carry-over from other donors' samples.

This clonotype was observed a few times. The rearrangement uses TRBV29-1 and TRBJ1-4, with 7 bases fitting TRBD1. V lost 5 bases and J lost 7; bases outside the gene matches: 7. The CDR3 totals 13 residues. Germline CDR1 is SQVTM and CDR2 is ANQGSEA. Written as DNA, the CDR3 is TGCAGCGTTCGACAGGAGGGGGCTGAAAAACTGTTTTTT. Translation: CSVRQEGAEKLFF.

In its sample, this clonotype was seen many times. The rearrangement links TRBV18 to TRBJ2-3; tentatively, D is TRBD2 (6 bases). The V and J ends lost 2 bases and 0 bases respectively, with 6 bases between them. The V gene's germline CDR1 is KGHSH and CDR2 LQKENI. CDR3 length equals 14 residues. CDR3 protein: CASSPGTSTDTQYF. The DNA of the CDR3 is TGTGCCAGCTCACCAGGGACTAGCACAGATACGCAGTATTTT.

The chain links TRBV9 to TRBJ1-6, with 9 bases identical to TRBD1. V lost 2 bases and J lost 10; bases outside the gene matches: 4. The CDR3 has 14 amino acids. Germline loops: CDR1 SGDLS, CDR2 YYNGEE. CDR3 protein: CASSVDRGGSPLHF. The CDR3 coding sequence is TGTGCCAGCAGCGTGGACAGGGGAGGCTCACCCCTCCACTTT.